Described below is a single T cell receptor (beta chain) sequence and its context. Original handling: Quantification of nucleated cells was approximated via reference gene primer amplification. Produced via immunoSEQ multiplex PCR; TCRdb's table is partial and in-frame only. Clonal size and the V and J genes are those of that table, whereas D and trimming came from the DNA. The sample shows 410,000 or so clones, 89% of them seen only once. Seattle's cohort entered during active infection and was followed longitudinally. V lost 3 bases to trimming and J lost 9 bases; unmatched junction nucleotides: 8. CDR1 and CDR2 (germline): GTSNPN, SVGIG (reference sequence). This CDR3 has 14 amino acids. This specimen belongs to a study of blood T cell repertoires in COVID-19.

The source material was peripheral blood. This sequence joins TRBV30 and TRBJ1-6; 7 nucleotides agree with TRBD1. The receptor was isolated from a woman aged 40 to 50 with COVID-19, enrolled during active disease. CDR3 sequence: CAWRAGQSISPLHF. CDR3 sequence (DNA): TGTGCCTGGAGGGCGGGACAGAGTATTTCACCCCTCCACTTT.